This T cell receptor beta chain emerged from a study of Ad26.COV2.S vaccination and SARS-CoV-2 variants. Regarding the study as a whole: Those who received vaccine or placebo ended up with similar non-spike TCR breadth. Total responses of T cells may have been underestimated by the analyses of TCR breadth and depth.

Produced via immunoSEQ multiplex PCR; TCRdb's table is partial and in-frame only. The sample carries more than 150,000 clones, 87% recorded once. As concerns this clone: What it binds is not known.

Germline V gene sequence: CDR1 SQVTM, CDR2 ANQGSEA. Trimming cost V 7 bases and J 4 bases, with 20 bases left between them. The CDR3 has 15 amino acids. This sequence originates from a human donor who had recovered from COVID-19. This specimen consisted of peripheral blood, obtained after recovery from COVID-19. The chain joins TRBV29-1 to TRBJ1-5, with no clear D. The CDR3 DNA sequence: TGCAGCGCCTACGGGCGCAATATAGCAAATCAGCCCCAGCATTTT. Amino acids: CSAYGRNIANQPQHF.